Below, 30 T cell receptor beta chains from the same sample are listed, as sequenced in a study of T cell responses to AZD1222 COVID-19 vaccine. Only in-frame clones appear in the TCRdb table, and some are missing; sequencing was by immunoSEQ multiplex PCR. The data show about 140,000 clones, about 91% seen once. Sample: peripheral blood, taken on day 0 of AZD1222 vaccination. These receptors were obtained from an adult in good health.

This chain joins TRBV6-6 and TRBJ2-4, with TRBD1 matching over 8 bases. The trim removed 6 bases at V and 2 bases at J, leaving 9 bases unmatched. In germline, CDR1 is MNHNY, CDR2 SVGAGI (reference sequence). The CDR3 spans 16 residues. The CDR3 DNA follows: TGTGCCAGCAGGCCCGGGACAGGTATCACCAAAAACATTCAGTACTTC. This gives the protein CASRPGTGITKNIQYF.

The chain employs TRBV28 and TRBJ2-2, with 9 nucleotides matching TRBD1. Germline trimming cut 2 bases from V and 7 bases from J; bases unmatched to any gene: 5. Germline V gene data show CDR1 as MDHEN and CDR2 as SYDVKM. The CDR3 spans 15 residues. DNA for the CDR3: TGTGCCAGCAGTTTAGGAAACAGGGGGCGCGGGGAGCTGTTTTTT. Residues: CASSLGNRGRGELFF. The whole variable domain, filled in from reference TRBV28 and TRBJ2-2, reads DVKVTQSSRYLVKRTGEKVFLECVQDMDHENMFWYRQDPGLGLRLIYFSYDVKMKEKGDIPEGYSVSREKKERFSLILESASTNQTSMYLCASSLGNRGRGELFFGEGSRLTVL.

This CDR3 reads CASRNDRGNNQPQHF. The DNA of the CDR3 is TGTGCCAGCAGGAATGACAGGGGGAACAATCAGCCCCAGCATTTT. The chain uses TRBV2 and TRBJ1-5, with TRBD1 identical over 9 bases. The trim removed 6 bases at V and 3 bases at J, leaving 6 bases unmatched. This CDR3 spans 15 amino acids. Germline V gene lookup returns CDR1 SNHLY and CDR2 FYNNEI.

V is TRBV7-6 and J is TRBJ1-2; D not resolved. The V end was cut by 3 bases, the J end by 2 bases, with 7 bases between. CDR1 and CDR2 (germline): SGHVS, FNYEAQ. This CDR3 contains 13 residues. This CDR3 reads CASSFNSNYGYTF. CDR3 bases: TGTGCCAGCAGCTTTAACAGCAACTATGGCTACACCTTC. The whole variable domain, filled in from reference TRBV7-6 and TRBJ1-2, reads GAGVSQSPRYKVTKRGQDVALRCDPISGHVSLYWYRQALGQGPEFLTYFNYEAQQDKSGLPNDRFSAERPEGSISTLTIQRTEQRDSAMYRCASSFNSNYGYTFGSGTRLTVV.

The V and J genes are TRBV7-9 and TRBJ1-2; no definite D call. The CDR3 sequence is 15 residues long. Trimming took off 5 bases at V and 6 bases at J, with 19 bases between the two ends. Germline CDR1 is SEHNR and CDR2 is FQNEAQ (reference sequence). Written as DNA, the CDR3 is TGTGCCAGCAGCCCTAGATCGGGCAGGTGGGATGGCTACACCTTC. This gives the protein CASSPRSGRWDGYTF.

V gene TRBV24-1 combines with J gene TRBJ1-1; 9 nucleotides line up with TRBD1. J was trimmed by 4 bases and V by 7 bases; bases with no gene match: 9. CDR3 length equals 15 residues. Germline CDR1 KGHDR, CDR2 SFDVKD. CDR3: CATSRGQGLGTEAFF. In DNA, the CDR3 is TGTGCCACCAGCCGGGGACAGGGTTTAGGCACTGAAGCTTTCTTT.

J is TRBJ2-7 and V is TRBV7-9, with no clear D. The length of the CDR3 is 14 residues. Germline CDR1 is SEHNR and CDR2 is FQNEAQ (reference sequence). With 1 base removed from V and 0 bases from J, the gap between germline ends came to 7 bases. CDR3 DNA sequence: TGTGCCAGCAGCTTAGTATTTAGCTCCTACGAGCAGTACTTC. Translated: CASSLVFSSYEQYF.

This chain uses TRBV5-4 with TRBJ2-6, with D unclear. V gave up 1 base and J gave up 0 bases, with 11 bases separating them. The CDR3 is 17 amino acids. CDR1 is SGHNT and CDR2 is YYREEE in the germline V gene (reference sequence). DNA for the CDR3: TGTGCCAGCAGCTTGTCCGGACCACTCTCTGGGGCCAACGTCCTGACTTTC. Translating gives CASSLSGPLSGANVLTF. The whole variable domain, filled in from reference TRBV5-4 and TRBJ2-6, reads ETGVTQSPTHLIKTRGQQVTLRCSSQSGHNTVSWYQQALGQGPQFIFQYYREEENGRGNFPPRFSGLQFPNYSSELNVNALELDDSALYLCASSLSGPLSGANVLTFGAGSRLTVL.

This rearrangement joins TRBV2 to TRBJ1-6; D call uncertain. There are 15 residues in the CDR3. Trimming left V 7 bases short and J 0 bases short, with 10 bases between. The germline V gene has CDR1 SNHLY and CDR2 FYNNEI. In DNA form, the CDR3 reads TGTGCCAGCACTGGCGGACTCTCCTATAATTCACCCCTCCACTTT. Protein sequence: CASTGGLSYNSPLHF. The full variable domain, completed using reference TRBV2 and TRBJ1-6, is EPEVTQTPSHQVTQMGQEVILRCVPISNHLYFYWYRQILGQKVEFLVSFYNNEISEKSEIFDDQFSVERPDGSNFTLKIRSTKLEDSAMYFCASTGGLSYNSPLHFGNGTRLTVT.

This clone occurred once. The rearrangement uses TRBV4-1 and TRBJ1-1, with D possibly matching TRBD1 (5 bases). The CDR3 is made up of 17 amino acids. Trimming left V 0 bases short and J 0 bases short, with 14 bases between. In germline, CDR1 is MGHRA, CDR2 YSYEKL. As DNA, the CDR3 is TGCGCCAGCAGCCAAGAGAAGGCGGGGGGAATGAACACTGAAGCTTTCTTT. Translation gives CASSQEKAGGMNTEAFF.

As for this clone: Within the sample, other DNA sequences also encode this same CDR3. The genes are TRBV24-1 and TRBJ1-2; no clear D gene. Looked up from germline, CDR1 is KGHDR and CDR2 is SFDVKD. Trimming pared 0 bases from V and 4 bases from J, leaving 2 bases between. This CDR3 region has 12 residues. This chain's CDR3 is CATSDLRYGYTF. The CDR3 nucleotides read TGTGCCACCAGTGATTTGCGCTATGGCTACACCTTC.

J is TRBJ1-1 and V is TRBV6-5; TRBD1 might be the D (5 bases). Trimming took off 0 bases at V and 1 base at J, with 12 bases between the two ends. CDR1 MNHEY and CDR2 SVGAGI come from the germline V gene. CDR3 length: 16 residues. DNA of the CDR3: TGTGCCAGCAGTTACTCTCCAGGGCTTAAGAACACTGAAGCTTTCTTT. Translating gives CASSYSPGLKNTEAFF.

This rearrangement joins TRBV13 to TRBJ2-1; D is perhaps TRBD1 (5 bases). V was pared by 5 bases and J by 5 bases, with 19 bases between. The CDR3 is 16 amino acids. Per the germline V gene, CDR1 is PRHDT and CDR2 is FYEKMQ (reference sequence). Here the CDR3 reads CASSPLQGRVNNEQFF. The CDR3 bases are TGTGCCAGCAGCCCCCTCCAGGGCCGGGTGAACAATGAGCAGTTCTTC.

The chain employs TRBV11-2 and TRBJ2-7, with 8 bases that match TRBD1. Germline V gives CDR1 SGHAT, CDR2 FQNNGV. The V segment lost 1 base and the J segment 7 bases; nucleotides outside the gene matches: 3. The CDR3 loop spans 13 amino acids. CDR3 residues: CASSLGQGLEQYF. The DNA of the CDR3 is TGTGCCAGCAGCTTAGGACAGGGGTTGGAGCAGTACTTC.

This chain links TRBV27 with TRBJ2-1; TRBD2 matches 11 bases. Trimming cost V 5 bases and J 5 bases; bases outside gene matches: 8. Per germline, CDR1 MNHEY and CDR2 SMNVEV (reference sequence). The CDR3 covers 16 residues. CDR3 sequence: CASSAELAGVNNEQFF. As DNA, the CDR3 is TGTGCCAGCAGTGCCGAACTAGCGGGGGTGAACAATGAGCAGTTCTTC.

The V and J genes are TRBV7-2 and TRBJ1-5; D is unresolved. There are 12 residues in the CDR3. From germline, CDR1 is SGHTA and CDR2 FQGNSA. Trimming left V 4 bases short and J 5 bases short, with 6 bases between. The DNA for the CDR3 is TGTGCCAGCAGCTCCGCCCATCAGCCCCAGCATTTT. As protein: CASSSAHQPQHF.

This chain connects TRBV11-3 to TRBJ1-3; D unresolved. The CDR3 runs 15 residues. Germline-derived CDR1 and CDR2 are SGHNT and YENEEA. V was clipped by 4 bases and J by 0 bases, with 10 bases between them. The chain's CDR3 is CASSYTAYSGNTIYF. DNA of the CDR3: TGTGCCAGCAGCTATACGGCCTACTCTGGAAACACCATATATTTT.

The V gene is TRBV3-1 (or the pseudogene TRBV3-2), the J gene TRBJ2-3; TRBD1 matches 9 bases. Germline loops: CDR1 LGHDT, CDR2 YNNKEL (reference sequence). The CDR3 runs to 17 residues. With V trimmed by 1 base and J by 4 bases, 9 bases remained unmatched. For the CDR3, the DNA is TGTGCCAGCAGCCAAGGACCCTGGACAGGGGTAGCAGATACGCAGTATTTT. It translates to CASSQGPWTGVADTQYF.

The chain couples TRBV4-2 to TRBJ1-1; TRBD1 might be the D (5 bases). Germline CDR1 and CDR2: LGHNA and YNFKEQ. Deletions cut 4 bases from V and 8 bases from J, with 23 bases between. The CDR3 is made up of 16 amino acids. The CDR3 sequence is CASSPRGVAEQEEAFF. The CDR3 DNA follows: TGTGCCAGCAGCCCCCGGGGGGTGGCGGAGCAAGAGGAAGCTTTCTTT.

The chain has TRBV7-3 and TRBJ2-3; the D is unclear. Looked up from germline, CDR1 is SGHTA and CDR2 is FQGTGA. The V gene lost 3 bases and the J gene lost 3 bases, with 7 bases spanning the gap. There are 13 residues in the CDR3. The CDR3 spells CASSFGSTDTQYF. The CDR3 DNA sequence: TGTGCCAGCAGCTTTGGATCAACAGATACGCAGTATTTT.

This clone appeared once. The genes are TRBV19 and TRBJ1-2, with TRBD1 as a possible D gene (5 bases). Germline V CDR1 and CDR2: LNHDA, SQIVND (reference sequence). The CDR3 has 13 residues. Trimming shortened V by 7 bases and J by 7 bases, and 16 bases separated the two germline ends. The CDR3 spells CASIQVGAGGYTF. The CDR3 DNA sequence: TGTGCCAGTATCCAAGTTGGGGCAGGTGGCTACACCTTC.

The rearrangement links TRBV5-1 to TRBJ1-1; a weak D match, TRBD1 (6 bases). Looked up from germline, CDR1 is SGHRS and CDR2 is YFSETQ. CDR3 length equals 15 residues. Trimming left V 1 base short and J 0 bases short, with 10 bases between. The CDR3 loop is CASSLMGHLNTEAFF. The CDR3 bases are TGCGCCAGCAGCTTGATGGGACACCTGAACACTGAAGCTTTCTTT. Full variable domain (outside the CDR3, taken from reference TRBV5-1 and TRBJ1-1): KAGVTQTPRYLIKTRGQQVTLSCSPISGHRSVSWYQQTPGQGLQFLFEYFSETQRNKGNFPGRFSGRQFSNSRSEMNVSTLELGDSALYLCASSLMGHLNTEAFFGQGTRLTVV.

V usage is TRBV9 and J usage is TRBJ2-1; 7 bases agree with TRBD2. Germline loops: CDR1 SGDLS, CDR2 YYNGEE. V shed 3 bases and J 4 bases; nucleotides not matched to a gene: 7. The CDR3 sequence is 15 residues long. DNA of the CDR3: TGTGCCAGCAGCGCCCGTAGCGGGTGGTACAATGAGCAGTTCTTC. This codes for CASSARSGWYNEQFF.

The V call is TRBV2, the J call TRBJ2-7, with D possibly matching TRBD2 (6 bases). This CDR3 contains 13 residues. The germline gives CDR1 SNHLY, CDR2 FYNNEI. Trimming removed 3 bases at V and 6 bases at J, with 12 bases between. CDR3 in DNA: TGTGCCAGCAGTGATGGTGCGGGGCTCGAGCAGTACTTC. Translated, it gives CASSDGAGLEQYF.

The gene calls are TRBV5-4 and TRBJ2-5, with 8 bases aligning to TRBD2. Germline loops: CDR1 SGHNT, CDR2 YYREEE (reference sequence). The ends lost 0 bases at V and 1 base at J; junction bases unmatched: 2. The CDR3 has 15 amino acids. CDR3 residues: CASSLGGLVQETQYF. The CDR3, as DNA: TGTGCCAGCAGCTTGGGGGGACTAGTCCAAGAGACCCAGTACTTC.

This rearrangement joins TRBV18 to TRBJ2-7, with 9 bases that match TRBD1. V lost 3 bases, J lost 5 bases, and 5 bases stayed unmatched. Germline CDR1 reads KGHSH; CDR2 reads LQKENI. The CDR3 covers 14 residues. CDR3 protein: CASSPGQGTDEQYF. The CDR3 coding sequence is TGTGCCAGCTCACCGGGACAGGGAACGGACGAGCAGTACTTC.

The V and J genes are TRBV12-5 and TRBJ2-5, with a tentative D call TRBD1 (5 bases). The CDR3 sequence is 15 residues long. The V gene's germline CDR1 is LGHNT and CDR2 FRNRAP. Trimming left V 3 bases short and J 1 base short, with 12 bases between. CDR3 sequence reads: CASGLPHQGQETQYF. The CDR3 coding sequence is TGTGCTAGTGGTTTACCACACCAGGGCCAAGAGACCCAGTACTTC. Looking up the rest from reference TRBV12-5 and TRBJ2-5 gives the full variable domain: DARVTQTPRHKVTEMGQEVTMRCQPILGHNTVFWYRQTMMQGLELLAYFRNRAPLDDSGMPKDRFSAEMPDATLATLKIQPSEPRDSAVYFCASGLPHQGQETQYFGPGTRLLVL.

J is TRBJ2-7 and V is TRBV6-5; a weak D match, TRBD2 (6 bases). The CDR3 is made up of 16 amino acids. Germline V CDR1 and CDR2: MNHEY, SVGAGI. V lost 2 bases and J 2 bases, leaving 16 bases between the germline ends. In nucleotides, the CDR3 is TGTGCCAGCAGTTACCTACCCGCGGGGATCCCCTACGAGCAGTACTTC. This sequence encodes CASSYLPAGIPYEQYF.

This rearrangement joins TRBV7-2 to TRBJ2-3; D unclear. Trimming stripped 3 bases from V and 6 bases from J, with 10 bases between. The CDR3 contains 13 residues. Germline V gives CDR1 SGHTA, CDR2 FQGNSA. Written as DNA, the CDR3 is TGTGCCAGCAGCTTTGCCCGACCGGATACGCAGTATTTT. Translation: CASSFARPDTQYF.

The rearrangement links TRBV5-4 to TRBJ2-3; maybe TRBD2 (5 bases). Trimming shortened V by 2 bases and J by 5 bases, and 15 bases separated the two germline ends. Germline V gene sequence: CDR1 SGHNT, CDR2 YYREEE (reference sequence). This CDR3 contains 15 residues. The CDR3 bases are TGTGCCAGCAGCTTCCAAAGGAGTCGGGGAGATACGCAGTATTTT. Protein sequence: CASSFQRSRGDTQYF.